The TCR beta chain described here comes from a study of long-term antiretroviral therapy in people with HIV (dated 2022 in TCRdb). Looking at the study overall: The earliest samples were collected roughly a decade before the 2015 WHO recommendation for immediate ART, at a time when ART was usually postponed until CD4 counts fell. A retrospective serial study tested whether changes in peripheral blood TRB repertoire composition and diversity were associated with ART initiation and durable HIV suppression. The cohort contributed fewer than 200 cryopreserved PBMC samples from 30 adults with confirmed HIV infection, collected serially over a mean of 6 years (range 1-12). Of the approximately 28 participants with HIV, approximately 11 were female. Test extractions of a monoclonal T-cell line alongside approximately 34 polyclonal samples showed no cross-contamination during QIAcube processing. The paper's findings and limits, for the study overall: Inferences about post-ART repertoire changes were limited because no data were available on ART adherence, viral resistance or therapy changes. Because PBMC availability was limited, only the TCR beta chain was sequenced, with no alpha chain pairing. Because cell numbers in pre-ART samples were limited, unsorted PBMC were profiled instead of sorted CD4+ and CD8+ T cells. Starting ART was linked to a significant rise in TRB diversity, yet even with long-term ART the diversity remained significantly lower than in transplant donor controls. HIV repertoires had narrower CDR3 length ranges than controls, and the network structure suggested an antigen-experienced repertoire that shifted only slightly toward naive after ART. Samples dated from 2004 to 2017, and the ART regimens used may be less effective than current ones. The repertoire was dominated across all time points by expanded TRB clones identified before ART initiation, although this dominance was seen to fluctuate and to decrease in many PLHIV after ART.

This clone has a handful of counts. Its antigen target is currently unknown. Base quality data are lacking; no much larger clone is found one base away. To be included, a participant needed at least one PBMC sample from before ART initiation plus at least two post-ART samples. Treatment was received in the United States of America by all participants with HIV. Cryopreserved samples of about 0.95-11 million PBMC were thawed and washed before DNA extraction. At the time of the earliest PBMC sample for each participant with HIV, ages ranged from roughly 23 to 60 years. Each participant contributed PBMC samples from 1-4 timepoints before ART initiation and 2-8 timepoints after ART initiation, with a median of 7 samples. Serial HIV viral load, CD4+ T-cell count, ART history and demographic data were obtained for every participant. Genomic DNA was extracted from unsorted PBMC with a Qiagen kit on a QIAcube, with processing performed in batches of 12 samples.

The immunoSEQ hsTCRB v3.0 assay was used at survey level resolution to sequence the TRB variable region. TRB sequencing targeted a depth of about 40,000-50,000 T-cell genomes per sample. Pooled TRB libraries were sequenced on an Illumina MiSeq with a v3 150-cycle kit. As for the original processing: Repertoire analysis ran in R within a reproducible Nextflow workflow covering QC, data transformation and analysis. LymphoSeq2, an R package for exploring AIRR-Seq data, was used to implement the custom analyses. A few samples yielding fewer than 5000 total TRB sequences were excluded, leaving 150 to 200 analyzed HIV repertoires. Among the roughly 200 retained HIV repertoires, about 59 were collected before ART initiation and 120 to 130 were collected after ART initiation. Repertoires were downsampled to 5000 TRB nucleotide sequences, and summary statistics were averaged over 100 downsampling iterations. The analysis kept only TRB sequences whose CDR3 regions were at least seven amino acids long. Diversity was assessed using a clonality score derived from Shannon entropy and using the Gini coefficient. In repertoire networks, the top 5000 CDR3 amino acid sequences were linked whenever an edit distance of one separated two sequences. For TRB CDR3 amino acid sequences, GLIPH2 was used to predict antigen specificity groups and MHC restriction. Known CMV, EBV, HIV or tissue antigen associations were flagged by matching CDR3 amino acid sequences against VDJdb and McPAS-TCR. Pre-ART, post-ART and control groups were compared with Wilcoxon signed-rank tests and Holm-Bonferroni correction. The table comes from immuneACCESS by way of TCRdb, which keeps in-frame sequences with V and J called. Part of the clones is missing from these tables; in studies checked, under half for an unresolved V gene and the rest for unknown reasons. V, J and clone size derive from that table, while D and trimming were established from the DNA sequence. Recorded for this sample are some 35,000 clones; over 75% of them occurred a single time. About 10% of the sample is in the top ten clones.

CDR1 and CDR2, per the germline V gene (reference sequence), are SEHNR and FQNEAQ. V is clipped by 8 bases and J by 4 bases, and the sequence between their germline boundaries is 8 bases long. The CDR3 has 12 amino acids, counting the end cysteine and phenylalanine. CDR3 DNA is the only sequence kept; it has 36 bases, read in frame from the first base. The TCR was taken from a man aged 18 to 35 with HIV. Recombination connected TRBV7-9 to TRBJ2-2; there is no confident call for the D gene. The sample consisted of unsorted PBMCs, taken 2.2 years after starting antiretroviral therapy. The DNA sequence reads TGTGCCAGCCTGAGCCCCACCGGGGAGCTGTTTTTT. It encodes CASLSPTGELFF.